This T cell receptor beta chain emerged from a study of CD8 T cells in ankylosing spondylitis (dated by TCRdb to about 2017). Some background on the complete study: To find TCR variants linked to disease, the study profiled T cell receptor beta repertoires in ankylosing spondylitis patients and healthy donors. In total, the full study cohort was made up of about 99 healthy donors and 25 to 30 ankylosing spondylitis patients. Samples of peripheral blood were taken, and for ankylosing spondylitis patients, synovial fluid was collected as well. Overall study outcomes, separate from this receptor: A TCR beta motif of about eight highly homologous amino acid variants appeared characteristic of blood from ankylosing spondylitis patients. Some TCR beta motif variants had previously been reported in synovial fluid and blood of reactive arthritis patients, which suggested common disease-initiation mechanisms. A CD8+ phenotype was shown by the disease-linked clones, which were found at relatively low frequencies in peripheral blood. According to the report, matched synovial fluid samples from ankylosing spondylitis patients were significantly enriched for the disease-linked clones.

The CDR3 measures 15 amino acids from cysteine to phenylalanine. Only CDR3 DNA remains: 45 bases, in frame from the first base. V was cut back by 0 bases and J by 0 bases, leaving a gap of 3 bases between them. The data were produced on an Illumina HiSeq 2500. Quantitative 5'-RACE with molecular barcodes was used to prepare TCR beta libraries. Regarding the original processing steps: Disease-linked TCR variants were identified with a new computational method built on a probabilistic model of VDJ rearrangement. TCRdb reprocessed the public reads (quality trimming at Q25 with fastp, clone calling with MiXCR) and kept in-frame beta chains. CDR3 protein duplicates are merged, each entry listing the most common genes and DNA. TCRdb, rather than the study authors, made the V and J calls. Counted in this sample were 300,000 to 350,000 distinct CDR3 sequences; about a fifth of them appeared once. The ten largest account for 3.5% to 4.5% of the sample.

This clonotype was counted only a few times. Its antigen is not yet known. No base-level quality is on record; no much larger clone is a single base apart. The receptor's source is a female donor with ankylosing spondylitis or in good health (not recorded which). The rearrangement combines TRBV12-3 or TRBV12-4 with TRBJ1-6; no D gene can be assigned with confidence. The sequenced sample was blood, either unsorted or a sorted T cell fraction (not recorded which). The CDR3 reads CASSLADSYNSPLHF. The DNA is as follows: TGTGCCAGCAGTTTAGCAGACTCCTATAATTCACCCCTCCACTTT.